A single sample gave rise to the 10 T cell receptor beta chains below, sequenced in a study of T cells in Graves' hyperthyroidism and ophthalmopathy (dated by TCRdb to about 2019). Receptor libraries were prepared by multiplex PCR. The reads were generated on an Illumina HiSeq 2000. TCR beta CDR3 regions were amplified from RNA transcripts. The first round of RT-PCR for the TCR CDR3 was performed with the HTBI primer set and the Qiagen OneStep RT-PCR kit. TCRdb cleaned the public reads at Q25 with fastp, built clones with MiXCR and kept in-frame beta chains. Identical CDR3 proteins give one entry, which carries the most common genes and DNA. The sample has 250,000 to 350,000 distinct CDR3 sequences on record, approximately 15% of them singletons. Together, the top ten hold roughly 50% of the sample. What was sequenced was blood. The receptors stem from a woman aged 55-69 years with Graves' ophthalmopathy.

The J gene is TRBJ2-7, the V gene TRBV6-5; perhaps D is TRBD1 or TRBD2 (5 bases each). The DNA matches TRBJ2-1 better at its end, which makes the J call doubtful. This CDR3 comprises 18 residues. Germline CDR1 MNHEY, CDR2 SVGAGI. The CDR3 sequence is CASSFLVPTGTGGYEQFF. The CDR3 bases are TGTGCCAGCAGTTTCCTTGTTCCGACCGGGACCGGTGGGTACGAGCAGTTCTTC.

Here the CDR3 reads CASSVSQNEKLFF. As DNA, the CDR3 is TGTGCCAGCAGCGTCTCCCAAAATGAAAAACTGTTTTTT. The chain has TRBV9 and TRBJ1-4, with D unclear. V lost 2 bases and J 5 bases, leaving 7 bases between the germline ends. The CDR3 consists of 13 residues. Germline V gene lookup returns CDR1 SGDLS and CDR2 YYNGEE.

This clonotype was picked up many times. This chain joins TRBV20-1 and TRBJ2-7, with TRBD1 identical over 11 bases. The germline gives CDR1 DFQATT, CDR2 SNEGSKA (reference sequence). The V segment lost 6 bases and the J segment 3 bases; nucleotides outside the gene matches: 7. The CDR3 is 14 residues long. In nucleotides, the CDR3 is TGCAGTGCCTCCACCGGGACAGGGGGCTACGAGCAGTACTTC. Translated, it gives CSASTGTGGYEQYF.

This clonotype was counted a few times. The chain recombines TRBV19 with TRBJ2-1, with D perhaps assigned TRBD1 or TRBD2 (5 bases each). Germline CDR1 and CDR2: LNHDA and SQIVND (reference sequence). V was clipped by 5 bases and J by 8 bases, with 19 bases between them. The CDR3 is 15 amino acids. The CDR3 reads CASSRKSLLGDEQFF. In nucleotides, the CDR3 is TGTGCCAGTAGTCGTAAAAGTCTACTAGGGGATGAGCAGTTCTTC.

In its sample, this clonotype was seen many times. This chain connects TRBV12-3 or TRBV12-4 to TRBJ2-3; D remains ambiguous. Trimming shortened V by 4 bases and J by 0 bases, and 5 bases separated the two germline ends. The length of the CDR3 is 13 residues. DNA of the CDR3: TGTGCCAGCAGTTATACAAGCACAGATACGCAGTATTTT. This codes for CASSYTSTDTQYF.

The genes are TRBV4-3 and TRBJ1-2; D ambiguous. CDR1 and CDR2 (germline): LGHNA, YSLEER. This CDR3 has 16 amino acids. V was trimmed by 0 bases and J by 1 base, leaving 12 bases between them. CDR3: CASSQDRFEDNYGYTF. CDR3 nucleotide sequence: TGCGCCAGCAGCCAAGATCGGTTCGAGGATAACTATGGCTACACCTTC.

The chain is built from TRBV4-3 and TRBJ1-2; 7 nucleotides match TRBD1. The CDR3 sequence is 14 residues long. Germline-derived CDR1 and CDR2 are LGHNA and YSLEER. The junction had 6 bases not matched to a gene; V was cut back by 3 bases and J by 5 bases. CDR3 bases: TGCGCCAGCAGCCAGGACAGGTTTCTTTATGGCTACACCTTC. As protein: CASSQDRFLYGYTF.

The table lists this clonotype with many counts. The chain is built from TRBV27 and TRBJ2-3; 14 bases are a match to TRBD2. V trimming: 5 bases; J trimming: 0 bases; junction bases outside the gene matches: 4. The CDR3 totals 17 residues. In germline, CDR1 is MNHEY, CDR2 SMNVEV (reference sequence). CDR3 in DNA: TGTGCCAGCAGTCCGGGACTAGCGGGGGATAGCACAGATACGCAGTATTTT. This gives the protein CASSPGLAGDSTDTQYF.

CDR3 bases: TGTGCCAGTACTGTCGGAGGAGTTAGCAATCAGCCCCAGCATTTT. This translates into CASTVGGVSNQPQHF. This sequence joins TRBV19 and TRBJ1-5, with D uncertain. V dropped 7 bases and J dropped 0 bases, with 13 bases sitting between them. There are 15 residues in the CDR3. CDR1 and CDR2 (germline): LNHDA, SQIVND (reference sequence).

In its sample, this clonotype was seen many times. The chain uses TRBV5-1 and TRBJ1-2; 9 positions agree with TRBD1. This CDR3 has 14 amino acids. Per germline, CDR1 SGHRS and CDR2 YFSETQ. V was clipped by 0 bases and J by 5 bases; unmatched bases: 2. In nucleotides, the CDR3 is TGCGCCAGCAGCTTGGCCGACAGGGGGTATGGCTACACCTTC. Residues: CASSLADRGYGYTF.